What follows describes a single T cell receptor beta chain. Its target is unknown. This entry is derived from a study of beta chain features in type 1 diabetes. Across the study: Summed over all samples, the examined sorted cells came to 90 million to 120 million.

General observations from the study: In cDNA sequencing, cells with high TCR expression could be over-represented. The study found fewer insertions and more deletions at VDJ junctions in type 1 diabetes patients. The study found moderately but significantly shorter TCRB CDR3s in all four CD4+ subsets of Type 1 diabetes patients.

The entirety of the isolated RNA underwent reverse transcription, so expressed TCRB transcripts were sequenced. Generated by immunoSEQ multiplex PCR, the TCRdb table keeps only in-frame clones and is missing some. The table has hundreds of thousands of clones, more than 12% seen once. Material for sequencing was naive CD4+ T cells from blood. The receptor was derived from a man between 18 and 35 years old with type 1 diabetes.

The CDR3 spells CAWSPWLRGQYF. The CDR3 DNA sequence: TGTGCCTGGAGTCCGTGGCTGAGGGGGCAGTACTTC. This sequence joins TRBV30 and TRBJ2-7; possibly TRBD1 or TRBD2 for D (5 bases each). CDR1 GTSNPN and CDR2 SVGIG come from the germline V gene (reference sequence). V was clipped by 2 bases and J by 9 bases, with 14 bases between them. The CDR3 is 12 amino acids.